This TCR beta chain was sequenced during a study of shared clonotypes between healthy human individuals. The V and J ends lost 0 bases and 2 bases respectively, with 14 bases between them. The CDR3 has 16 amino acids. Germline V gene sequence: CDR1 MGHRA, CDR2 YSYEKL. Naive CD8 isolation took CD45RO-negative cells positively selected for CCR7 and excluded terminally differentiated effector memory CD45RA+ cells. An assay was performed, and its level was deep. Clones were read by immunoSEQ multiplex PCR, and TCRdb kept only the in-frame ones, dropping some. The sample carries roughly 770,000 clones, 95% to 97% recorded once.

The V and J genes are TRBV4-1 and TRBJ2-7; D is possibly TRBD2 (6 bases). What was sequenced was naive CD8+ T cells sorted from blood. The clonotype was recovered from a young man in good health. The CDR3 region is CASSQDGFRGTYEQYF. As DNA, the CDR3 is TGCGCCAGCAGCCAAGACGGTTTCCGGGGGACCTACGAGCAGTACTTC.